This record covers a single T cell receptor beta chain. Using immunoSEQ multiplex PCR, the repertoire was profiled, and TCRdb retains in-frame clones only, with some absent. The table includes about half a million clones, roughly 89% detected once. The data were obtained in a study of blood T cell repertoires in COVID-19. Followed longitudinally, the Seattle patients had been enrolled during active infection. CDR3 size: 15 residues. Germline V gene lookup returns CDR1 SNHLY and CDR2 FYNNEI. With 4 bases clipped from V and 5 bases from J, the junction kept 3 bases outside the gene matches. The TCR originated in a man between 18 and 35 years old with COVID-19, enrolled during active disease. Sample: peripheral blood. The chain combines TRBV2 with TRBJ2-5; 14 nucleotides match TRBD2. The CDR3 sequence: CASSGLAGGMETQYF. DNA of the CDR3: TGTGCCAGCAGTGGACTAGCGGGAGGGATGGAGACCCAGTACTTC.